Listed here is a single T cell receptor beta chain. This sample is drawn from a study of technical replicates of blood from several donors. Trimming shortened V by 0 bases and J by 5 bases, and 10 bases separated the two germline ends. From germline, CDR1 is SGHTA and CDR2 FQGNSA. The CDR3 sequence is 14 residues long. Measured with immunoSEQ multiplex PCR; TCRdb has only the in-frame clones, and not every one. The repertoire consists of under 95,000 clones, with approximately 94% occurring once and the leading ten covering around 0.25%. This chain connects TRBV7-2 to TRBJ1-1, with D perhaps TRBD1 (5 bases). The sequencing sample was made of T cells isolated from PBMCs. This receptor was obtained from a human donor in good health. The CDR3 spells CASSLARGVTEAFF. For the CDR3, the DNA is TGTGCCAGCAGCTTAGCGCGGGGGGTTACTGAAGCTTTCTTT.